The 8 T cell receptor beta chains below come from one sample, sequenced in a study of molecular identifiers for immune sequencing clone quantification. TCRdb used MiXCR to reprocess the PCR reads, holding one entry per CDR3 protein. Of about half a million distinct CDR3 sequences detected, around 25% appear once; the ten largest clones hold approximately 0.76%. Sequencing was done on a sample of naive CD8+ T cells from blood, with Jurkat cell RNA spiked in. Subset here: FACS-sorted CD8+CD4-CCR7+CD45RA+ naive T cells. The receptors originated from a human donor in good health. Some libraries in this study had Jurkat cell RNA spiked in.

This clonotype appeared many times. The gene calls are TRBV7-9 and TRBJ1-1, with 8 nucleotides matching TRBD1. Trimming took 5 bases from V and 1 from J; bases not matched to a gene: 3. In germline, CDR1 is SEHNR, CDR2 FQNEAQ (reference sequence). The CDR3 extends over 14 amino acids. This CDR3 reads CASSPDRANTEAFF. CDR3 nucleotides: TGTGCCAGCAGCCCGGACAGGGCGAACACTGAAGCTTTCTTT.

This chain links TRBV7-2 with TRBJ1-5; maybe TRBD1 (5 bases). Germline V CDR1 and CDR2: SGHTA, FQGNSA. V gave up 1 base and J gave up 2 bases, with 12 bases separating them. The CDR3 contains 16 residues. The chain's CDR3 is CASSLDFGAGNQPQHF. DNA for the CDR3: TGTGCCAGCAGCTTAGACTTTGGGGCTGGCAATCAGCCCCAGCATTTT. The variable domain in full, completed from reference TRBV7-2 and TRBJ1-5, reads GAGVSQSPSNKVTEKGKDVELRCDPISGHTALYWYRQSLGQGLEFLIYFQGNSAPDKSGLPSDRFSAERTGGSVSTLTIQRTQQEDSAVYLCASSLDFGAGNQPQHFGDGTRLSIL.

The sample holds a few counts of this clonotype. The V gene is TRBV2, the J gene TRBJ2-3; 16 bases map to TRBD2. The germline V gene has CDR1 SNHLY and CDR2 FYNNEI. V was pared by 3 bases and J by 3 bases, with 9 bases of the junction left unmatched. This CDR3 contains 19 residues. Here the CDR3 reads CASSDSGTSGGAWTDTQYF. The CDR3 DNA reads TGTGCCAGCAGTGATAGTGGGACTAGCGGGGGGGCCTGGACAGATACGCAGTATTTT.

Regarding this clonotype: A much larger clone sits a single nucleotide away, making a read error possible. The rearrangement uses TRBV11-2 and TRBJ2-7; 9 bases agree with TRBD2. The CDR3 covers 16 residues. The germline V gene encodes CDR1 SGHAT and CDR2 FQNNGV. CDR3 protein: CACSLGPGTSNYEQYF. In nucleotides, the CDR3 is TGTGCCTGCAGCTTAGGACCCGGGACTAGCAACTACGAGCAGTACTTC.

This clonotype came up many times. V gene TRBV5-1 combines with J gene TRBJ2-1, with D possibly matching TRBD1 (6 bases). Trimming shortened V by 2 bases and J by 8 bases, and 17 bases separated the two germline ends. This CDR3 spans 15 amino acids. The germline CDR1 and CDR2 sequences are SGHRS and YFSETQ. This CDR3 is CASSLGQPIVHEQFF. The CDR3 DNA sequence: TGCGCCAGCAGCTTAGGACAGCCCATAGTCCATGAGCAGTTCTTC.

This rearrangement joins TRBV5-1 to TRBJ2-7; D is unresolved. Trimming removed 3 bases from V and 2 bases from J, with 24 bases in between. Germline V CDR1 and CDR2: SGHRS, YFSETQ. CDR3 length: 18 residues. The CDR3 spells CASSSSYPDGLHPYEQYF. CDR3 DNA: TGCGCCAGCAGCTCCTCCTACCCCGACGGATTGCACCCCTACGAGCAGTACTTC.

This clonotype came up a few times. The chain joins TRBV14 to TRBJ2-7; a weak D match, TRBD1 (5 bases). The CDR3 runs to 13 residues. V lost 4 bases to trimming and J lost 6 bases, with 13 bases between them. The germline gives CDR1 SGHDN, CDR2 FVKESK. CDR3 nucleotides: TGTGCCAGCAGCCCAGGGCTGACAGCCGAGCAGTACTTC. This gives the protein CASSPGLTAEQYF. The full variable domain, its missing parts supplied by reference TRBV14 and TRBJ2-7, is EAGVTQFPSHSVIEKGQTVTLRCDPISGHDNLYWYRRVMGKEIKFLLHFVKESKQDESGMPNNRFLAERTGGTYSTLKVQPAELEDSGVYFCASSPGLTAEQYFGPGTRLTVT.

The CDR3 reads CASSLGSPREQYF. CDR3 sequence (DNA): TGTGCCAGCAGCCTCGGGTCACCCCGGGAGCAGTACTTC. The chain links TRBV5-6 to TRBJ2-7, with no clear D. Germline assignment: CDR1 SGHDT and CDR2 YYEEEE. V shed 4 bases and J shed 7 bases, with 15 bases lying between them. This CDR3 comprises 13 residues.